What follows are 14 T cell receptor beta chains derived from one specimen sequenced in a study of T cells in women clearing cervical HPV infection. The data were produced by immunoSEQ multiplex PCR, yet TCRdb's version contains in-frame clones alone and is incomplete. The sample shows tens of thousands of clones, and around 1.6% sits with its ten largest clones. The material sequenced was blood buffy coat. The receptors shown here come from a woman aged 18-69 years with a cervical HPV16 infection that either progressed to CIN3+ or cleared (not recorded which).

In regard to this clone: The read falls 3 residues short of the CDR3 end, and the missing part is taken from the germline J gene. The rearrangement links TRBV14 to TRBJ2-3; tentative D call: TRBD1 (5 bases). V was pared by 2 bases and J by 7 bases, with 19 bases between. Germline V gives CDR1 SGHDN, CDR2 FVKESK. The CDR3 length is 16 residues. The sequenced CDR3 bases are TGTGCCAGCAGCCAATCCTTGGGGCAGGGCGGTCATACG. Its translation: CASSQSLGQGGHT. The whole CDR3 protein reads CASSQSLGQGGHTQYF. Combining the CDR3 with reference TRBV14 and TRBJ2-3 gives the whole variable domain EAGVTQFPSHSVIEKGQTVTLRCDPISGHDNLYWYRRVMGKEIKFLLHFVKESKQDESGMPNNRFLAERTGGTYSTLKVQPAELEDSGVYFCASSQSLGQGGHTQYFGPGTRLTVL.

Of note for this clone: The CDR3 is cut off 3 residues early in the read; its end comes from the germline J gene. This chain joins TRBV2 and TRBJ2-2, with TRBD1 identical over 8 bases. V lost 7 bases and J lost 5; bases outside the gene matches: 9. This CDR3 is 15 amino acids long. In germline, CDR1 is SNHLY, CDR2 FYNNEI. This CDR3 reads CASKIDRGGTGELFF. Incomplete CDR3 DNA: TGTGCCAGCAAAATAGACAGGGGTGGGACCGGGGAG.

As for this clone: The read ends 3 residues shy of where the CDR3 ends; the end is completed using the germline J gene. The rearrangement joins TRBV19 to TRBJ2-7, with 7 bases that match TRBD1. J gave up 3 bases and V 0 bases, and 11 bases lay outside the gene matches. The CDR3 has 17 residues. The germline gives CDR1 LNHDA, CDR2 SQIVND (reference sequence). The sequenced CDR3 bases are TGTGCCAGTAGTATAGAGGGATCCGGGACAGATCTCTACGAG. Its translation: CASSIEGSGTDLYE. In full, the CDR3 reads CASSIEGSGTDLYEQYF.

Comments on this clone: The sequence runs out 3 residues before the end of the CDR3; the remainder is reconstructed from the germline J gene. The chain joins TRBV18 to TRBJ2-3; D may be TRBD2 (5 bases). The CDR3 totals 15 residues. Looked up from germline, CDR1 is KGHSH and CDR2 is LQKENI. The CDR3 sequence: CASSPPTGNNQPQYF. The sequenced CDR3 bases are TGTGCCAGCTCACCACCGACGGGGAACAATCAGCCG. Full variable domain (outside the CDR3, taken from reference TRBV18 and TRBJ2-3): NAGVMQNPRHLVRRRGQEARLRCSPMKGHSHVYWYRQLPEEGLKFMVYLQKENIIDESGMPKERFSAEFPKEGPSILRIQQVVRGDSAAYFCASSPPTGNNQPQYFGPGTRLTVL.

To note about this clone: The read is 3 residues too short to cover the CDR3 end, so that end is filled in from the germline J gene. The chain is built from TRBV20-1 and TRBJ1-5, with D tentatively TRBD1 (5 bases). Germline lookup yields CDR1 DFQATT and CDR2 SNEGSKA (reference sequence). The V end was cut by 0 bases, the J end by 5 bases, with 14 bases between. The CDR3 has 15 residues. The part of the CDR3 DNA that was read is TGCAGTGCTAGAGACCCCGCCACGGGGGATCAGCCC. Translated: CSARDPATGDQP. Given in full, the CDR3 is CSARDPATGDQPQHF.

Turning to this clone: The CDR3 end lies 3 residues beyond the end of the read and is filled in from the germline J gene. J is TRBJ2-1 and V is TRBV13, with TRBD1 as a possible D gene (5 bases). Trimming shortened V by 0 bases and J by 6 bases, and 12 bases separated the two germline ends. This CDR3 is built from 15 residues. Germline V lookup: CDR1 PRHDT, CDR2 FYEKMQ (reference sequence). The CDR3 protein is CASSLGKGRSNEQFF. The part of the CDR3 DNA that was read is TGTGCCAGCAGCTTAGGGAAGGGGCGTTCCAATGAG.

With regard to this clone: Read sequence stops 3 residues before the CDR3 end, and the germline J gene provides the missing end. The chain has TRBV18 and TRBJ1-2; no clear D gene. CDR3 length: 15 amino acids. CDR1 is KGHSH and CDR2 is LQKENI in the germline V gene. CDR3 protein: CASSPVLAGVHDYTF. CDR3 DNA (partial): TGTGCCAGCTCACCAGTACTAGCGGGAGTCCATGAC.

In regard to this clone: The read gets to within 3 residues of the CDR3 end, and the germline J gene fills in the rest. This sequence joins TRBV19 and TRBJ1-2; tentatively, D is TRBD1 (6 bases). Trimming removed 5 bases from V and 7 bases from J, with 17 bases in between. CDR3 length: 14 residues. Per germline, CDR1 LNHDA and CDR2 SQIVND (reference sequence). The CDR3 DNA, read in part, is TGTGCCAGTAGTCCCCGGGACATACCGTCTGGC. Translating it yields CASSPRDIPSG. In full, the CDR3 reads CASSPRDIPSGYTF.

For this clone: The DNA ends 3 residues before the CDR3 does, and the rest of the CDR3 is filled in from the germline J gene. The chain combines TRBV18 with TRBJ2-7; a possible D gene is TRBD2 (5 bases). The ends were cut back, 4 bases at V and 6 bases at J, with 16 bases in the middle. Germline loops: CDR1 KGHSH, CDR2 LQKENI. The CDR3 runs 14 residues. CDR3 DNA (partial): TGTGCCAGCTCACTCTCGGGGTCCCCGGCCGAG. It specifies CASSLSGSPAE. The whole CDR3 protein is CASSLSGSPAEQYF.

The CDR3 bases that were read are TGCAGTGCTAGAGATATGACTAGCGGGAACGAG. This encodes CSARDMTSGNE. The full CDR3 protein is CSARDMTSGNEQYF. The chain carries TRBV20-1 and TRBJ2-7, with 11 positions matching TRBD2. Coverage ceases 3 residues before the CDR3 finishes, and the germline J gene fills in the end. From germline, CDR1 is DFQATT and CDR2 SNEGSKA (reference sequence). V lost 0 bases to trimming and J lost 5 bases; unmatched junction nucleotides: 3. This CDR3 has 14 amino acids.

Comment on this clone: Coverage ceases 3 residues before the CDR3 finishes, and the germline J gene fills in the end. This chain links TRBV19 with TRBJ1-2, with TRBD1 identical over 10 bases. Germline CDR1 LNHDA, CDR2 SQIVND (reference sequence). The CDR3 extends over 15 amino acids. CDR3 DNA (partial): TGTGCCAGTACCGATGGACAGGGGGGATTGAATGAC. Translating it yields CASTDGQGGLND. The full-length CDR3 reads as CASTDGQGGLNDYTF.

CDR3 bases read: TGCAGTGCTCTCCTTGGGCGTAACTACGAG. It codes for CSALLGRNYE. In full, the CDR3 is CSALLGRNYEQYF. The chain uses TRBV20-1 and TRBJ2-7; D unclear. The CDR3 end falls 3 residues outside the read, so it is completed with the germline J gene. This CDR3 is 13 amino acids long. Germline V gene data show CDR1 as DFQATT and CDR2 as SNEGSKA (reference sequence). Trimming cost V 5 bases and J 3 bases, with 14 bases left between them.

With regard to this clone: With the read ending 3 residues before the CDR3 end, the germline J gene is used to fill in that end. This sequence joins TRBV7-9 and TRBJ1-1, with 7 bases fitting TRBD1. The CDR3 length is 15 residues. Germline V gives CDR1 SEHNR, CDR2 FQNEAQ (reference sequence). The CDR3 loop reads CASSLNRGAFYEAFF. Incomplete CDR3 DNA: TGTGCCAGCAGCTTAAACAGGGGAGCCTTCTACGAG.

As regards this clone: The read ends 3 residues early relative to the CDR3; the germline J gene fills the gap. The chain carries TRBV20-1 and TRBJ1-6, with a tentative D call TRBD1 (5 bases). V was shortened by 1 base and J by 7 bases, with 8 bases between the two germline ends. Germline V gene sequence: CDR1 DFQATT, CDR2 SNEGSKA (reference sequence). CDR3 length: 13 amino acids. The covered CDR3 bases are TGCAGTGCTAGAGGGACAAAAAATTCACCC. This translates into CSARGTKNSP. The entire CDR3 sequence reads CSARGTKNSPLHF.